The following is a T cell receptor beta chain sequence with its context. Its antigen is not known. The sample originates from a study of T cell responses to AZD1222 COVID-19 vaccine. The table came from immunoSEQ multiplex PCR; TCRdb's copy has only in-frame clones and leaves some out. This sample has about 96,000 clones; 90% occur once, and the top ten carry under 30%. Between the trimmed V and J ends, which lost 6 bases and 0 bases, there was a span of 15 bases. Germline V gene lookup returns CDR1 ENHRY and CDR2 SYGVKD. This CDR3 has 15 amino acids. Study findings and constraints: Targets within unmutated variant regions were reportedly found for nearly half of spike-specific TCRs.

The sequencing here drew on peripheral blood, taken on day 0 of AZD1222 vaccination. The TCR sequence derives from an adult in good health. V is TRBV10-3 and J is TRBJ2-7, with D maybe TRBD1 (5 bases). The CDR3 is CAIRDVLGVSYEQYF. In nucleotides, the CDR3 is TGTGCCATCAGGGACGTCTTAGGGGTCTCCTACGAGCAGTACTTC.